What follows is one TCR beta chain and its context. Its antigen remains unidentified. The sample originates from a study of radiotherapy plus CTLA-4 blockade in lung cancer. Study summary: For approximately 17% of patients, objective responses occurred, and around 34% had disease control.

General study results and limits: Early clone dynamics of blood T cells, plus interferon-beta, reportedly predicted response best. An expansion of tumor-derived TCR clones occurred in blood after radiotherapy plus ipilimumab.

The CDR3 spans 15 residues. Germline lookup yields CDR1 SGHNT and CDR2 YYREEE (reference sequence). The V gene end was trimmed by 2 bases and the J gene end by 0 bases; junction bases not matched to a gene: 1. TCRdb's table, derived via immunoSEQ multiplex PCR, lists solely in-frame clones and lacks some. In the table there are tens of thousands of clones, about 88% of which are singletons. Focal radiation with ipilimumab CTLA-4 blockade was given to patients with chemo-refractory metastatic non-small-cell lung cancer. The chain couples TRBV5-4 to TRBJ1-4, with 7 bases identical to TRBD1. The sample consisted of peripheral blood, taken from a patient treated with radiotherapy plus ipilimumab. The clonotype was recovered from a human donor with non-small cell lung cancer whose response to radiotherapy plus ipilimumab could not be evaluated. The CDR3 here is CASSFRGATNEKLFF. The CDR3 nucleotides read TGTGCCAGCAGCTTCAGGGGGGCAACTAATGAAAAACTGTTTTTT. Variable domain in full (rest from reference TRBV5-4 and TRBJ1-4): ETGVTQSPTHLIKTRGQQVTLRCSSQSGHNTVSWYQQALGQGPQFIFQYYREEENGRGNFPPRFSGLQFPNYSSELNVNALELDDSALYLCASSFRGATNEKLFFGSGTQLSVL.